The 32 T cell receptor beta chains presented below share a single source sample, sequenced in a study of blood T cell repertoires in COVID-19 (dated by TCRdb to about 2020). Library preparation was by the immunoSEQ multiplex PCR assay. TCRdb took this table from immuneACCESS and kept in-frame rearrangements with V and J called. Such tables lack part of the clones; where checked against another copy, unresolved V genes explain under half of the gap, and the rest is unexplained. For this sample there are 65,000 to 90,000 clones; about four fifths appear just once. The ten largest make up about 9.4% of the sample. The sequencing sample was made of peripheral blood. Receptors originate from a man in his fifties or sixties with acute or convalescent COVID-19.

This clone appeared a few times. In nucleotides, the CDR3 is TGTGCCATCATGGGCGGGGATAGTGAGACCCAGTACTTC. It is translated as CAIMGGDSETQYF. This rearrangement joins TRBV10-3 to TRBJ2-5, with a weak D call TRBD2 (6 bases). Germline CDR1 reads ENHRY; CDR2 reads SYGVKD. V gave up 7 bases and J gave up 5 bases, with 14 bases separating them. This CDR3 contains 13 residues.

This clone was observed a few times. The chain employs TRBV10-1 and TRBJ1-6; D is unresolved. Germline CDR1 and CDR2: WNHNN and SYGVQD (reference sequence). Trimming removed 7 bases at V and 1 base at J, with 5 bases between. This CDR3 has 13 amino acids. CDR3 sequence: CASTASYNSPLHF. DNA of the CDR3: TGCGCCAGCACAGCGTCCTATAATTCACCCCTCCACTTT.

The chain recombines TRBV27 with TRBJ1-5; D remains ambiguous. V gave up 4 bases and J gave up 0 bases, with 7 bases separating them. The CDR3 runs 14 residues. Germline V CDR1 and CDR2: MNHEY, SMNVEV (reference sequence). The CDR3 loop reads CASSWTISNQPQHF. Written as DNA, the CDR3 is TGTGCCAGCAGTTGGACTATTAGCAATCAGCCCCAGCATTTT.

This chain uses TRBV7-9 with TRBJ1-1, with a tentative D call TRBD1 (5 bases). The CDR3 runs to 15 residues. V shed 1 base and J shed 1 base, with 10 bases lying between them. The germline V gene encodes CDR1 SEHNR and CDR2 FQNEAQ (reference sequence). Written as DNA, the CDR3 is TGTGCCAGCAGCTTAGAGGGGCGTCCGAACACTGAAGCTTTCTTT. Its protein product is CASSLEGRPNTEAFF.

V gene TRBV7-2 combines with J gene TRBJ2-7, with D possibly TRBD1 on 5 matching bases. The CDR3 runs to 15 residues. The germline CDR1 and CDR2 sequences are SGHTA and FQGNSA. Trimming took off 1 base at V and 7 bases at J, with 17 bases between the two ends. The DNA for the CDR3 is TGTGCCAGCAGCTTAGTGGTCGGAGCGTCAGGGGAGCAGTACTTC. It encodes CASSLVVGASGEQYF.

This rearrangement joins TRBV9 to TRBJ1-3; 8 bases fit TRBD1. Trimming cost V 2 bases and J 2 bases; bases outside gene matches: 6. This CDR3 contains 16 residues. Germline values: CDR1 SGDLS, CDR2 YYNGEE. The CDR3 reads CASSVQGAKTGNTIYF. The CDR3, as DNA: TGTGCCAGCAGCGTCCAGGGGGCAAAGACTGGAAACACCATATATTTT.

The DNA for the CDR3 is TGTGCCAGCAGCCGGGACTCGAGCTCTGGAAACACCATATATTTT. Its protein is CASSRDSSSGNTIYF. The chain combines TRBV7-2 with TRBJ1-3, with D possibly being TRBD1 (5 bases). CDR1 and CDR2 from the germline V gene are SGHTA and FQGNSA. Trimming pared 5 bases from V and 0 bases from J, leaving 11 bases between. This CDR3 comprises 15 residues.

The chain couples TRBV7-2 to TRBJ1-3; D remains unclear. The CDR3 runs to 14 residues. Germline V gene lookup returns CDR1 SGHTA and CDR2 FQGNSA. V lost 2 bases and J lost 7, with 12 bases in between. The CDR3 protein is CASSLIGADNTIYF. The CDR3, as DNA: TGTGCCAGCAGCTTAATCGGTGCGGATAACACCATATATTTT.

The chain is built from TRBV18 and TRBJ2-1; TRBD2 matches at 7 bases. There are 12 residues in the CDR3. The V segment lost 3 bases and the J segment 7 bases; nucleotides outside the gene matches: 0. Germline V gives CDR1 KGHSH, CDR2 LQKENI. The CDR3 DNA follows: TGTGCCAGCTCACCGGGGGGGAATGAGCAGTTCTTC. This translates into CASSPGGNEQFF.

In this sample, this clone turned up a few times. This chain joins TRBV7-9 and TRBJ2-1; D is possibly TRBD1 (5 bases). The CDR3 consists of 12 residues. Germline assignment: CDR1 SEHNR and CDR2 FQNEAQ (reference sequence). Between the trimmed V and J ends, which lost 8 bases and 7 bases, there was a span of 12 bases. The CDR3 region is CASGRGWNEQFF. CDR3 coding DNA: TGTGCCAGCGGTAGGGGATGGAATGAGCAGTTCTTC.

The chain joins TRBV5-1 to TRBJ1-2; possibly TRBD1 for D (6 bases). Deletions cut 0 bases from V and 6 bases from J, with 12 bases between. This CDR3 spans 14 amino acids. The germline V gene has CDR1 SGHRS and CDR2 YFSETQ. The CDR3 loop is CASSLASGDHGYTF. The CDR3 nucleotides are TGCGCCAGCAGCTTGGCCTCAGGGGATCATGGCTACACCTTC.

The V gene is TRBV4-3, the J gene TRBJ2-3; no clear D gene. Trimming shortened V by 0 bases and J by 5 bases, and 3 bases separated the two germline ends. The CDR3 is 12 residues long. Looked up from germline, CDR1 is LGHNA and CDR2 is YSLEER. CDR3 in DNA: TGCGCCAGCAGCCAAGATAGAGATACGCAGTATTTT. Translated: CASSQDRDTQYF.

The genes are TRBV18 and TRBJ2-2, with 8 bases identical to TRBD1. The junction had 9 bases not matched to a gene; V was cut back by 9 bases and J by 3 bases. The CDR3 spans 15 residues. Germline CDR1 and CDR2: KGHSH and LQKENI. The CDR3 loop reads CASSTDRADTGELFF. CDR3 in DNA: TGTGCCAGTTCAACGGACAGGGCGGACACCGGGGAGCTGTTTTTT.

The CDR3 DNA reads as TGCGCCAGCAGCTTGGCGCAGGGAAGGGACAATGAGCAGTTCTTC. This encodes CASSLAQGRDNEQFF. This rearrangement joins TRBV5-1 to TRBJ2-1, with D tentatively TRBD1 (5 bases). Germline V CDR1 and CDR2: SGHRS, YFSETQ. The CDR3 spans 15 residues. With 0 bases removed from V and 5 bases from J, the gap between germline ends came to 12 bases.

The chain is built from TRBV3-1 (or the pseudogene TRBV3-2) and TRBJ1-5, with unresolved D. V shed 4 bases and J shed 6 bases, with 16 bases lying between them. CDR3 length equals 15 residues. Germline CDR1 is LGHDT and CDR2 is YNNKEL (reference sequence). For the CDR3, the DNA is TGTGCCAGCAGCCCAACCCTAGGTCAAGTTCAGCCCCAGCATTTT. Encoded protein: CASSPTLGQVQPQHF.

This clone has more than one count but fewer than ten. The genes are TRBV2 and TRBJ2-2; possible D gene TRBD1, 5 bases. The CDR3 runs to 14 residues. The germline gives CDR1 SNHLY, CDR2 FYNNEI. Between the trimmed V and J ends, which lost 7 bases and 0 bases, there was a span of 9 bases. The CDR3 bases are TGTGCCAGCACTAGGGGATCGAACACCGGGGAGCTGTTTTTT. It yields the protein CASTRGSNTGELFF.

This clone has more than one count but fewer than ten. Different DNA sequences within this sample yield the same CDR3. The rearrangement joins TRBV5-1 to TRBJ2-7; TRBD1 matches 9 bases. The V gene's germline CDR1 is SGHRS and CDR2 YFSETQ. The CDR3 is made up of 14 amino acids. Germline trimming cut 0 bases from V and 3 bases from J; bases unmatched to any gene: 1. The CDR3 coding sequence is TGCGCCAGCAGCTTGGAGGGACAGGGCTACGAGCAGTACTTC. Its translation is CASSLEGQGYEQYF.

The chain couples TRBV7-2 to TRBJ2-3, with D maybe TRBD2 (6 bases). CDR1 is SGHTA and CDR2 is FQGNSA in the germline V gene. There are 15 residues in the CDR3. The V gene lost 4 bases and the J gene lost 1 base, with 12 bases spanning the gap. CDR3 nucleotide sequence: TGTGCCAGCAGCTCCGGGGGAGGCGGCACAGATACGCAGTATTTT. Translating it yields CASSSGGGGTDTQYF.

The chain has TRBV24-1 and TRBJ2-5; 7 nucleotides line up with TRBD2. With 4 bases clipped from V and 2 bases from J, the junction kept 12 bases outside the gene matches. Germline CDR1 reads KGHDR; CDR2 reads SFDVKD. The CDR3 length is 17 residues. CDR3 region: CATSDGRRGKLQETQYF. The CDR3 region has the DNA TGTGCCACCAGTGACGGGAGGCGGGGGAAATTACAAGAGACCCAGTACTTC.

The rearrangement joins TRBV6-2 or TRBV6-3 to TRBJ2-7; 8 positions agree with TRBD1. The CDR3 is 14 amino acids. The V segment lost 4 bases and the J segment 10 bases; nucleotides outside the gene matches: 12. Looked up from germline, CDR1 is MNHEY and CDR2 is SVGEGT. The CDR3: CASSFTGTGARQYF. CDR3 nucleotides: TGTGCCAGCAGTTTCACCGGGACAGGCGCCCGACAGTACTTC.

This clone was recorded only once. The rearrangement joins TRBV28 to TRBJ1-1; 7 bases map to TRBD1. V lost 10 bases, J lost 1 base, and 15 bases stayed unmatched. Germline CDR1 reads MDHEN; CDR2 reads SYDVKM. The length of the CDR3 is 16 residues. CDR3 sequence (DNA): TGTGCCACCAAGGGGGCCAGGGGGGTCAAGAACACTGAAGCTTTCTTT. Protein sequence: CATKGARGVKNTEAFF.

V is TRBV5-1 and J is TRBJ2-1; 10 nucleotides match TRBD2. Unmatched junction bases numbered 3, after V lost 0 bases and J lost 6 bases. Germline V CDR1 and CDR2: SGHRS, YFSETQ. The CDR3 extends over 15 amino acids. CDR3 region: CASSLASGGANEQFF. The DNA for the CDR3 is TGCGCCAGCAGCTTGGCCAGCGGGGGGGCCAATGAGCAGTTCTTC.

The chain combines TRBV4-2 with TRBJ1-4; no definite D call. The length of the CDR3 is 13 residues. Germline V CDR1 and CDR2: LGHNA, YNFKEQ. Trimming shortened V by 9 bases and J by 0 bases, and 8 bases separated the two germline ends. The CDR3 is CASSRATNEKLFF. The CDR3 bases are TGTGCCAGTTCGCGTGCAACTAATGAAAAACTGTTTTTT.

A note on this clone: Other nucleotide sequences from this sample produce the same CDR3. The chain uses TRBV18 and TRBJ1-4; 8 positions agree with TRBD1. Germline CDR1 reads KGHSH; CDR2 reads LQKENI. V lost 3 bases and J lost 3; bases outside the gene matches: 3. This CDR3 has 15 amino acids. The CDR3 region is CASSPQQGANEKLFF. For the CDR3, the DNA is TGTGCCAGCTCACCGCAACAGGGGGCTAATGAAAAACTGTTTTTT.

CDR3 loop: CSVARGTSVYEQYF. DNA of the CDR3: TGCAGCGTCGCAAGGGGGACTAGCGTATACGAGCAGTACTTC. The gene calls are TRBV29-1 and TRBJ2-7; 10 bases line up with TRBD2. V lost 6 bases, J lost 4 bases, and 9 bases stayed unmatched. The CDR3 has 14 residues. The germline gives CDR1 SQVTM, CDR2 ANQGSEA.

This chain uses TRBV29-1 with TRBJ2-2; 7 nucleotides align to TRBD1. CDR3 length equals 15 residues. V lost 4 bases to trimming and J lost 2 bases; unmatched junction nucleotides: 7. In germline, CDR1 is SQVTM, CDR2 ANQGSEA. CDR3 region: CSVGGRQGNTGELFF. The CDR3 coding sequence is TGCAGCGTTGGGGGGAGACAGGGTAACACCGGGGAGCTGTTTTTT.

V is TRBV5-1 and J is TRBJ1-2, with a tentative D call TRBD1 (5 bases). CDR3 length: 14 amino acids. V was clipped by 6 bases and J by 5 bases, with 17 bases between them. Germline CDR1 reads SGHRS; CDR2 reads YFSETQ. CDR3 protein: CASKPGETVYGYTF. The DNA of the CDR3 is TGCGCCAGCAAACCGGGGGAGACAGTTTATGGCTACACCTTC.

The chain combines TRBV14 with TRBJ1-2; the D gene is possibly TRBD1 (6 bases). The V gene lost 4 bases and the J gene lost 7 bases, with 13 bases spanning the gap. CDR3 length equals 13 residues. CDR1 is SGHDN, CDR2 FVKESK, per germline. The CDR3 DNA follows: TGTGCCAGCAGCCTGAACAGGGCTGCTGGCTACACCTTC. It specifies CASSLNRAAGYTF.

The chain couples TRBV18 to TRBJ1-5; perhaps TRBD1 as D (5 bases). CDR1 and CDR2 (germline): KGHSH, LQKENI. Trimming left V 2 bases short and J 7 bases short, with 9 bases between. The CDR3 contains 13 residues. CDR3 in amino acids: CASSPGAEQPQHF. The CDR3 nucleotides are TGTGCCAGCTCACCAGGGGCAGAACAGCCCCAGCATTTT.

The chain is built from TRBV24-1 and TRBJ2-2; no definite D call. The CDR3 length is 15 residues. Germline V gives CDR1 KGHDR, CDR2 SFDVKD. Trimming stripped 3 bases from V and 6 bases from J, with 13 bases between. CDR3: CATSDASEESGELFF. The CDR3 DNA is TGTGCCACCAGTGATGCCTCCGAGGAGTCCGGGGAGCTGTTTTTT.

This chain connects TRBV12-3 or TRBV12-4 to TRBJ2-1; no clear D gene. V was clipped by 6 bases and J by 7 bases, with 7 bases between them. The CDR3 is made up of 11 amino acids. CDR3 nucleotide sequence: TGTGCCAGCAGCCCTGAGAATGAGCAGTTCTTC. This sequence encodes CASSPENEQFF.

There are a few counts of this clone. This chain links TRBV7-2 with TRBJ1-2, with a weak D call TRBD1 (6 bases). The CDR3 sequence is 15 residues long. Germline CDR1 is SGHTA and CDR2 is FQGNSA. Deletions cut 4 bases from V and 8 bases from J, with 20 bases between. The CDR3 is CASSSQVDTGKGYTF. CDR3 coding DNA: TGTGCCAGCAGCTCGCAGGTGGATACAGGGAAGGGCTACACCTTC.